Below, 10 T cell receptor beta chains from the same sample are listed, as sequenced in a study of a mutant IDH1 vaccine in newly diagnosed glioma (dated by TCRdb to 2020 to 2022). Reading the label with the study, this specimen's time point is: week 35, safety follow-up. A 20-mer mutant IDH1 peptide at 300 micrograms in Montanide made up each vaccine dose, which was injected subcutaneously together with topical imiquimod. The antigens these receptors bind are not known. The library relied on the immunoSEQ multiplex PCR assay. TCRdb holds this immuneACCESS table with in-frame rearrangements only. Some clones are missing; in checked studies, unresolved V genes explain under half, and the rest has no known cause. The sample has roughly 52,000 clones on record, about three quarters of them singletons. 12% of the sample is in the top ten clones. Sequenced material: PBMCs, taken from a glioma patient whose treatment included an IDH1 peptide vaccine. Receptors were obtained from a man aged 35 to 55 with glioma.

CDR3 DNA sequence: TGTGCCAGCAGTGCGCAACCACAGAATACAGTCCAAGAGACCCAGTACTTC. Translation gives CASSAQPQNTVQETQYF. The chain is built from TRBV25-1 and TRBJ2-5; D gene unclear. The germline V and J ends were trimmed by 4 bases and 1 base, with 19 bases remaining between them. This CDR3 spans 17 amino acids. Germline V gene sequence: CDR1 MGHDK, CDR2 SYGVNS.

V gene TRBV29-1 combines with J gene TRBJ1-2; D not certain. The CDR3 sequence is 13 residues long. The V and J ends lost 6 bases and 6 bases respectively, with 17 bases between them. Germline-derived CDR1 and CDR2 are SQVTM and ANQGSEA. CDR3 in amino acids: CSVLRPSEDGYTF. CDR3 sequence (DNA): TGCAGCGTCCTGAGGCCCTCTGAGGATGGCTACACCTTC.

The count of this clone is one. The V gene is TRBV18, the J gene TRBJ2-2, with 7 nucleotides matching TRBD2. Germline V gives CDR1 KGHSH, CDR2 LQKENI. With V trimmed by 3 bases and J by 7 bases, 5 bases remained unmatched. This CDR3 is built from 14 residues. CDR3 residues: CASSPGLQNGELFF. As DNA, the CDR3 is TGTGCCAGCTCACCGGGACTACAAAACGGGGAGCTGTTTTTT.

This clone was observed a handful of times. The V and J genes are TRBV29-1 and TRBJ1-4; D remains unclear. With 2 bases removed from V and 5 bases from J, the gap between germline ends came to 6 bases. Germline V CDR1 and CDR2: SQVTM, ANQGSEA. The CDR3 is 12 residues long. The CDR3 sequence: CSVELWNEKLFF. In DNA, the CDR3 is TGCAGCGTTGAATTGTGGAATGAAAAACTGTTTTTT.

The chain joins TRBV10-2 to TRBJ2-1; D is perhaps TRBD1 (6 bases). Germline CDR1 is WSHSY and CDR2 is SAAADI. Trimming took off 5 bases at V and 7 bases at J, with 12 bases between the two ends. This CDR3 spans 13 amino acids. CDR3 DNA: TGCGCCAGCAGTTCACAGGGTGCGAATGAGCAGTTCTTC. Protein product: CASSSQGANEQFF.

The genes are TRBV29-1 and TRBJ2-5, with 8 bases that match TRBD1. The tail of the sequence fits TRBJ2-7 better, so the J call may be wrong. This CDR3 spans 13 amino acids. CDR1 SQVTM and CDR2 ANQGSEA come from the germline V gene. The CDR3 loop reads CSATAGTGYEQYF. The CDR3 DNA sequence: TGCAGCGCGACTGCCGGGACAGGTTACGAGCAGTACTTC.

This chain uses TRBV4-2 with TRBJ2-1, with D possibly matching TRBD1 (8 bases). Trimming removed 1 base at V and 9 bases at J, with 13 bases between. This CDR3 has 14 amino acids. The V gene's germline CDR1 is LGHNA and CDR2 YNFKEQ. The CDR3: CASSQVSGTGEQFF. The CDR3 DNA sequence: TGTGCCAGCAGCCAAGTCAGCGGGACAGGTGAGCAGTTCTTC.

This clone occurred a few times. V gene TRBV6-5 combines with J gene TRBJ1-5; TRBD1 matches at 7 bases. This CDR3 is 14 amino acids long. The trim removed 4 bases at V and 3 bases at J, leaving 3 bases unmatched. Germline V gives CDR1 MNHEY, CDR2 SVGAGI. CDR3 in amino acids: CASSSGQPNQPQHF. The CDR3 nucleotides are TGTGCCAGCAGTTCGGGACAGCCCAATCAGCCCCAGCATTTT.

This clone is deemed medium-sized. The V call is TRBV4-3, the J call TRBJ2-1; D uncertain. V lost 1 base and J lost 6, with 16 bases in between. This CDR3 region has 16 residues. CDR1 and CDR2 from the germline V gene are LGHNA and YSLEER. The CDR3 spells CASSQGSGGTVNEQFF. Here the CDR3 DNA reads TGCGCCAGCAGCCAAGGTTCGGGCGGTACCGTCAATGAGCAGTTCTTC.

In nucleotides, the CDR3 is TGTGCCAGCAGTCCGGGAGTGCAAAACACTGAAGCTTTCTTT. Amino acid sequence: CASSPGVQNTEAFF. The J gene is TRBJ1-1, the V gene TRBV6-5; D remains ambiguous. Trimming took 5 bases from V and 2 from J, leaving 12 bases between them. Germline CDR1 and CDR2: MNHEY and SVGAGI. The CDR3 is made up of 14 amino acids.